This TCR beta chain comes out of a study of identical twins (dated by TCRdb to the mid-2010s). Regarding the complete study: The study deep-sequenced TCR alpha and beta repertoires from monozygotic twins, unrelated adults of various ages and cord blood to test whether fetal clonotypes persist. Replicate twin experiments were performed at different times using different library preparation protocols to rule out contamination. Study-wide findings and limitations: Zero-insertion analyses could be partly confounded by invariant T cells such as MAIT and iNKT, though diverse VJ usage argued against such confounding for most clonotypes. Out-of-frame TCR alpha sharing in monozygotic twins was systematically underestimated by recombination models, whereas sharing between unrelated individuals was in agreement with the recombination models. Abundant cord blood beta clonotypes had fewer insertions, young adult naive repertoires showed a similar but weaker trend, and memory repertoires showed no such trend. In beta out-of-frame sequences, excess twin sharing was weaker, because having fewer shared sequences lowered the signal-to-noise ratio. Because the same donors could not be followed over many years, conclusions were based on cross-sectional statistical analysis. Compared with coincidental sharing between unrelated individuals, an excess of low generation-probability sequences was observed among out-of-frame TCR alpha sequences shared between twins.

Every donor in the study was a healthy Caucasian. The twin cohort consisted of three pairs of female monozygotic twins, all aged about 18 to 29 years. Positive isolation kits from Invitrogen were used to isolate CD4+ and CD8+ T cell populations. At the junction V is shortened by 3 bases and J by 1 base; bases outside the gene matches: 6. From a lookup of the germline V gene, CDR1 and CDR2 are KGHSH and LQKENI. Taken from cysteine to phenylalanine, the CDR3 has 17 residues. CDR3 DNA is the only sequence kept; it has 51 bases, read in frame from the first base. On this clonotype itself: There is no known antigen for this receptor. The input lacks base qualities; no much larger clone sits a single base away.

The library was obtained by 5' RACE. Data came from an Illumina HiSeq 2000. A universal primer binding site was introduced by template switching, and a unique molecular identifier was present in the final cDNA, enabling accurate counting of TCR cDNA molecules. Specific primers in the conserved constant-segment region were used to synthesize first-strand cDNA for the TCR alpha and beta chains. Each cDNA library was double barcoded, with a SMART-Mk sample barcode plus Illumina barcodes, to control for contamination. Two successive PCR steps introduced TruSeq adapter sequences along with Illumina sample barcodes. The TCR alpha and beta cDNA libraries were sequenced on the Illumina HiSeq platform using custom primers. Per the authors' processing: MiGEC processed the raw reads to extract unique molecular identifiers, while MiXCR was used to determine the CDR3 positions. Recombination models were inferred per individual with the repgenHMM and IGoR tools using an EM algorithm. The tcR package in R was used for shared clonotype analysis, with sharing normalized by the product of cloneset sizes. Out-of-frame nonproductive sequences were analyzed to study raw recombination free of thymic and clonal selection effects. TCRdb reprocessed the public reads (quality trimming at Q25 with fastp, clone calling with MiXCR) and kept in-frame beta chains. A single entry per CDR3 protein holds the most common genes and DNA from its merged rows. The V and J calls, along with clone size, are taken from TCRdb and not from the paper's own processing. This sample holds about 470,000 distinct CDR3 sequences; approximately 25% were observed only once. Jointly, the top ten make up just under 3% of the sample.

These data also formed part of another study, on T cells expressing NK-cell markers. The second study reports: Three sorted T-cell subsets (CD3+CD56+NKG2C+, CD3+CD56+NKG2C- and CD3+CD56-NKG2C+) from several donors had their TCR beta-chain repertoires profiled. Seven of the eight sequenced donors were HCMV-seropositive and one was HCMV-seronegative. In several experiments an anti-gammadeltaTCR antibody was added to restrict sorting to alphabetaTCR-expressing T cells. In six donors, the dominant CD3+CD56+NKG2C+ clonotypes were found to rank among the top 10 CD8+ clonotypes and to make up about 1.0-7.0% of CD8+ T cells. Those dominant clonotypes were again the most abundant among CD3+CD56-NKG2C+ cells in a handful of donors, at about 25-65%. It remained unclear whether the expanded NKG2C-expressing T cell clones were specific for HCMV antigens. The study sequenced eight donors, all healthy volunteers chosen at random: three men and five women. HCMV serostatus was determined by detecting HCMV-specific IgG in serum with a commercial ELISA kit. MIGEC was used to demultiplex reads and group the reads by UMI, and MiTCR was used to assemble and quantify clonotypes. Only TCR cDNA sequences supported by at least two reads were kept to exclude erroneous sequences. Downstream repertoire analysis used the tcR package, and clonotypes were matched across fractions by CDR3 nucleotide sequence plus V segment. VDJmatch was used to annotate antigen specificity against VDJdb, with one amino acid substitution in CDR3 allowed.

The V and J segments used are TRBV18 and TRBJ2-1; 10 bases in the junction line up with TRBD1. The sequenced sample consisted of CD4+ T cells sorted from blood. This receptor was identified in a woman in her late teens or twenties in good health. The DNA reads as follows: TGTGCCAGCTCACCTCGGGACAGGGGTCTTTCCTACAATGAGCAGTTCTTC. It translates to CASSPRDRGLSYNEQFF.